These 22 T cell receptor beta chains came from one sample sequenced in a study of shared clonotypes between healthy human individuals. Sequenced by immunoSEQ multiplex PCR; TCRdb stores in-frame clones only, minus some. The sample has 650,000 to 800,000 clones, about two thirds seen once. Sample: memory CD4+ T cells sorted from blood. Subset in this sample: CD45RA-negative fraction. The receptors stem from a woman younger than 45 in good health.

This clone has just a few counts. This chain's CDR3 is CASSSNRETAFF. The CDR3 DNA is TGTGCCAGCAGTTCAAACAGGGAAACAGCTTTCTTT. The chain is built from TRBV6-6 and TRBJ1-1; weak D call: TRBD1 (6 bases). The length of the CDR3 is 12 residues. Germline V lookup: CDR1 MNHNY, CDR2 SVGAGI (reference sequence). V was shortened by 4 bases and J by 10 bases, with 13 bases between the two germline ends.

This clone appeared once. The rearrangement joins TRBV28 to TRBJ2-7; perhaps TRBD2 as D (5 bases). V shed 4 bases and J shed 3 bases, with 13 bases lying between them. The CDR3 totals 14 residues. Germline CDR1 and CDR2: MDHEN and SYDVKM. CDR3 residues: CASSSGSLVYEQYF. The CDR3 bases are TGTGCCAGCAGTTCGGGGAGCCTGGTCTACGAGCAGTACTTC. Full variable domain (outside the CDR3, taken from reference TRBV28 and TRBJ2-7): DVKVTQSSRYLVKRTGEKVFLECVQDMDHENMFWYRQDPGLGLRLIYFSYDVKMKEKGDIPEGYSVSREKKERFSLILESASTNQTSMYLCASSSGSLVYEQYFGPGTRLTVT.

The chain uses TRBV10-3 and TRBJ1-2; D unresolved. Per the germline V gene, CDR1 is ENHRY and CDR2 is SYGVKD. V was clipped by 6 bases and J by 6 bases, with 14 bases between them. The CDR3 sequence is 13 residues long. This CDR3 reads CAIREQAGDGYTF. The DNA of the CDR3 is TGTGCCATCAGGGAGCAGGCTGGGGATGGCTACACCTTC.

This clone was detected a few times. Being one base from a much bigger clone, this may be a read error. The chain combines TRBV2 with TRBJ1-1; D uncertain. Germline-derived CDR1 and CDR2 are SNHLY and FYNNEI. The CDR3 consists of 12 residues. V lost 6 bases and J 1 base, leaving 6 bases between the germline ends. CDR3 protein: CASSQRNTEAFF. The CDR3, as DNA: TGTGCCAGCAGCCAAAGGAACACTGAAGCTTTCTTT. Filled out from reference TRBV2 and TRBJ1-1, the complete variable domain reads EPEVTQTPSHQVTQMGQEVILRCVPISNHLYFYWYRQILGQKVEFLVSFYNNEISEKSEIFDDQFSVERPDGSNFTLKIRSTKLEDSAMYFCASSQRNTEAFFGQGTRLTVV.

The chain recombines TRBV29-1 with TRBJ2-1, with D possibly matching TRBD2 (6 bases). Trimming took 6 bases from V and 9 from J, leaving 12 bases between them. Per the germline V gene, CDR1 is SQVTM and CDR2 is ANQGSEA. CDR3 size: 11 residues. This CDR3 reads CSVGVSGEQFF. The DNA of the CDR3 is TGCAGCGTAGGGGTTAGCGGTGAGCAGTTCTTC.

In this sample, this clone turned up a few times. J is TRBJ2-1 and V is TRBV18, with 11 bases identical to TRBD2. V was clipped by 5 bases and J by 7 bases; unmatched bases: 10. Germline CDR1 is KGHSH and CDR2 is LQKENI. The CDR3 is made up of 16 amino acids. The DNA for the CDR3 is TGTGCCAGCTCATCTTCACTAGCGGGAGTAAGTAATGAGCAGTTCTTC. Its translation is CASSSSLAGVSNEQFF.

The sample holds a few counts of this clone. CDR3 sequence reads: CASSARQLYNEQFF. The CDR3 nucleotides are TGTGCCAGCAGCGCACGACAGCTATACAATGAGCAGTTCTTC. The chain is built from TRBV11-2 and TRBJ2-1; D is perhaps TRBD1 (5 bases). Germline CDR1 SGHAT, CDR2 FQNNGV. This CDR3 region has 14 residues. Trimming took off 5 bases at V and 4 bases at J, with 12 bases between the two ends.

In DNA form, the CDR3 reads TGTGCCAGCAGGAATGACAGGGCCTACGAGCAGTACTTC. This codes for CASRNDRAYEQYF. The J gene is TRBJ2-7, the V gene TRBV6-1; 7 bases fit TRBD1. Germline V gene sequence: CDR1 MNHNS, CDR2 SASEGT. V was clipped by 6 bases and J by 2 bases; unmatched bases: 4. This CDR3 contains 13 residues.

This clone occurred a few times. The chain's CDR3 is CASSLAWPGMWGQETQYF. For the CDR3, the DNA is TGTGCCAGCAGCTTAGCGTGGCCAGGGATGTGGGGCCAAGAGACCCAGTACTTC. This chain links TRBV7-9 with TRBJ2-5; possible D gene TRBD1, 5 bases. Germline V gene lookup returns CDR1 SEHNR and CDR2 FQNEAQ (reference sequence). This CDR3 has 18 residues. Trimming cost V 0 bases and J 1 base, with 18 bases left between them.

The chain couples TRBV6-1 to TRBJ2-7; unclear D gene. Germline CDR1 MNHNS, CDR2 SASEGT. This CDR3 has 14 residues. V gave up 7 bases and J gave up 6 bases, with 19 bases separating them. CDR3 protein: CASTPFGSVSEQYF. CDR3 nucleotide sequence: TGTGCCAGCACCCCTTTCGGCTCAGTGTCCGAGCAGTACTTC.

About this clone itself: A read error is possible here, since a much larger clone lies one base away. The chain links TRBV5-1 to TRBJ2-5, with unresolved D. Germline V lookup: CDR1 SGHRS, CDR2 YFSETQ. The CDR3 consists of 11 residues. This chain's CDR3 is CASRLEETQYF. CDR3 bases: TGCGCCAGCCGCTTGGAAGAGACCCAGTACTTC.

This clone was observed once. The V and J genes are TRBV7-9 and TRBJ2-7, with a possible D match to TRBD2 (6 bases). The CDR3 totals 15 residues. CDR1 and CDR2 (germline): SEHNR, FQNEAQ (reference sequence). The ends were cut back, 2 bases at V and 7 bases at J, with 18 bases in the middle. The CDR3 is CASSLSAAGGKEQYF. Written as DNA, the CDR3 is TGTGCCAGCAGCTTATCAGCGGCAGGAGGGAAGGAGCAGTACTTC.

The CDR3 loop reads CASRASGDRAGNTIYF. The CDR3 bases are TGTGCCAGCAGGGCATCAGGGGATAGGGCTGGAAACACCATATATTTT. The J gene is TRBJ1-3, the V gene TRBV6-6; TRBD1 might be the D (6 bases). Germline V lookup: CDR1 MNHNY, CDR2 SVGAGI (reference sequence). CDR3 length: 16 amino acids. Trimming stripped 6 bases from V and 2 bases from J, with 17 bases between.

This chain connects TRBV7-9 to TRBJ2-5, with D unclear. Trimming stripped 0 bases from V and 4 bases from J, with 6 bases between. The germline V gene has CDR1 SEHNR and CDR2 FQNEAQ (reference sequence). CDR3 length: 13 amino acids. For the CDR3, the DNA is TGTGCCAGCAGCTTAGCAGGGTTAGAGACCCAGTACTTC. It specifies CASSLAGLETQYF.

This clone was seen repeatedly, ten times or more. This chain joins TRBV7-9 and TRBJ2-3; the D is unclear. V was trimmed by 3 bases and J by 5 bases, leaving 12 bases between them. The CDR3 is made up of 14 amino acids. CDR1 and CDR2 (germline): SEHNR, FQNEAQ (reference sequence). The CDR3 DNA follows: TGTGCCAGCAGCTTGGCCGGGTTCGGAGATACGCAGTATTTT. Translated, it gives CASSLAGFGDTQYF.

The gene calls are TRBV6-1 and TRBJ1-3; D call uncertain. V gave up 2 bases and J gave up 5 bases, with 10 bases separating them. CDR1 and CDR2 (germline): MNHNS, SASEGT. This CDR3 comprises 14 residues. CDR3: CASSESAHRNTIYF. The CDR3 DNA reads as TGTGCCAGCAGTGAATCGGCACACAGAAACACCATATATTTT.

V gene TRBV5-5 combines with J gene TRBJ2-1; D gene ambiguous. Trimming took off 0 bases at V and 6 bases at J, with 10 bases between the two ends. This CDR3 has 14 amino acids. CDR1 is SGHKS, CDR2 YYEKEE, per germline (reference sequence). The CDR3 DNA follows: TGTGCCAGCAGCTTGGCCGGGCAGTCCAATGAGCAGTTCTTC. Protein sequence: CASSLAGQSNEQFF. The complete variable domain, with remaining parts taken from reference TRBV5-5 and TRBJ2-1, reads DAGVTQSPTHLIKTRGQQVTLRCSPISGHKSVSWYQQVLGQGPQFIFQYYEKEERGRGNFPDRFSARQFPNYSSELNVNALLLGDSALYLCASSLAGQSNEQFFGPGTRLTVL.

The chain uses TRBV7-7 and TRBJ1-3, with 7 nucleotides matching TRBD1. Germline V gene data show CDR1 as SSHAT and CDR2 as FNYEAQ (reference sequence). V lost 5 bases, J lost 0 bases, and 4 bases stayed unmatched. This CDR3 comprises 15 residues. The CDR3 region is CASSVGTASGNTIYF. Here the CDR3 DNA reads TGTGCCAGCAGCGTAGGGACAGCCTCTGGAAACACCATATATTTT.

The chain joins TRBV18 to TRBJ1-5; possible D gene TRBD1, 5 bases. Germline V gives CDR1 KGHSH, CDR2 LQKENI. Trimming stripped 4 bases from V and 2 bases from J, with 9 bases between. CDR3 length: 14 amino acids. This CDR3 is CASSRGRGNQPQHF. The CDR3, as DNA: TGTGCCAGCTCACGGGGCCGGGGCAATCAGCCCCAGCATTTT.

V gene TRBV5-1 combines with J gene TRBJ2-1, with 11 nucleotides matching TRBD2. The ends lost 2 bases at V and 5 bases at J; junction bases unmatched: 3. The V gene's germline CDR1 is SGHRS and CDR2 YFSETQ. CDR3 length: 15 residues. The CDR3 loop reads CASSLLAGVDNEQFF. In DNA, the CDR3 is TGCGCCAGCAGCTTACTAGCGGGAGTAGACAATGAGCAGTTCTTC.

Concerning this clone: Other DNA sequences within the sample encode an identical CDR3. In DNA, the CDR3 is TGTGCCAGCAGTTTAAGGGCCTACGAGCAGTACTTC. Residues: CASSLRAYEQYF. V and J are TRBV28 and TRBJ2-7; unclear D gene. This CDR3 region has 12 residues. V lost 2 bases, J lost 2 bases, and 4 bases lay in between. The V gene's germline CDR1 is MDHEN and CDR2 SYDVKM.

The chain couples TRBV9 to TRBJ2-1; possibly TRBD2 for D (5 bases). V was trimmed by 4 bases and J by 3 bases, leaving 14 bases between them. In germline, CDR1 is SGDLS, CDR2 YYNGEE. The CDR3 has 15 amino acids. The CDR3 coding sequence is TGTGCCAGCAGCAGCGGTAATGCTGGCTACAATGAGCAGTTCTTC. Protein product: CASSSGNAGYNEQFF.